The entry that follows covers one TCR beta chain sequence. Its antigen is currently not known. No base qualities exist here, and no much larger clone lies one base off it. The sample belongs to a study of blood T cell repertoires in COVID-19 (dated by TCRdb to 2018 to 2021). With respect to the entire study: The collaborator samples originated in the United States, Italy and Spain and spanned the acute and convalescent phases of COVID-19. The material from the prospective study consisted of cDNA or gDNA derived from T cells, B-cell-depleted T cells, or PBMCs. Subjects who had been exposed to COVID-19, were actively infected with it, or had recovered from it provided the deeply sampled blood TCRbeta repertoires that made up the dataset. The repertoires were made available in a free public database intended to serve as a resource for research on the immune response to SARS-CoV-2. The samples were drawn from the first 160 participants of the ongoing ImmuneRACE study and from 1,254 subjects provided by 6 global collaborators. A de-identified subject ID, COVID-19 status, age in years and sex were almost always included in the sample metadata. Where HLA class I and class II types were available, the types were taken from metadata supplied by the sample provider, not from assay-based typing. What the authors observed across the whole study: The amount of clinical and demographic metadata varied by source and participant and was provided uncurated.

TCRbeta CDR3 regions were amplified from genomic DNA using the immunoSEQ Assay, a bias-controlled multiplex PCR. Concerning the study's data processing: Nucleated cell counts per sample were estimated from amplification of reference gene primers within the assay. To quantify the absolute abundance of each unique TCRbeta CDR3 rearrangement, sequence reads were collapsed and filtered. Productive Simpson clonality was computed per sample as the square root of Simpson's diversity index over productive rearrangements. The table comes from immuneACCESS by way of TCRdb, which keeps in-frame sequences with V and J called. Part of the clones is missing from these tables; in studies checked, under half for an unresolved V gene and the rest for unknown reasons. V and J calls and clone size follow that table, whereas D and trimming were derived from the DNA. The sample contains under 200,000 clones, about 85% of them found a single time. The top ten constitute 9.8% of the sample.

Whole blood was collected in K2EDTA tubes by collaborating institutions according to the institutions' own protocols. For TCRbeta analysis, collaborators shipped samples as frozen whole blood, isolated PBMCs, or DNA extracted from either of those sample types. This sequence was found in a woman older than 75 with acute or convalescent COVID-19. Sequenced material: peripheral blood.

CDR3 sequence: CASSTRDTVKTQYF. The DNA sequence reads TGTGCCAGCAGTACCCGGGACACTGTGAAGACCCAGTACTTC. The sequence is built from TRBV27 and TRBJ2-5; the D segment could be TRBD1, given 6 matching bases. For CDR1 and CDR2, the germline V gene (reference sequence) lists MNHEY and SMNVEV. Trimming at the junction amounts to 5 bases on V and 6 bases on J, and the germline ends lie 16 bases apart. The CDR3 measures 14 amino acids from cysteine to phenylalanine. The CDR3 DNA has 42 bases and is translated from base 1.